Each of the 32 T cell receptor beta chains below was sequenced from the same sample in a study of patients and donors after allogeneic stem cell transplantation. TCRdb re-derived calls from the RT-PCR reads in MiXCR, one entry per CDR3 protein. The sample yields about a million distinct CDR3 sequences, 15% to 20% seen once. The sample taken for sequencing was blood, either unsorted or a sorted T cell fraction (not recorded which). These receptors came from a human donor who was either an allogeneic HSCT recipient or a stem cell or donor lymphocyte infusion donor (not recorded which). It is not recorded whose cells these are; they may come from a transplant donor.

The genes are TRBV10-3 and TRBJ1-1; D possibly corresponds to TRBD1 (6 bases). The CDR3 extends over 12 amino acids. The germline V gene encodes CDR1 ENHRY and CDR2 SYGVKD. V lost 10 bases and J 8 bases, leaving 17 bases between the germline ends. CDR3 loop: CATRTARTEAFF. As DNA, the CDR3 is TGTGCCACCCGGACAGCAAGAACGGAAGCTTTCTTT.

In its sample, this clonotype was seen a few times. The chain combines TRBV14 with TRBJ2-4, with 13 bases matching TRBD2. Trimming cost V 3 bases and J 8 bases; bases outside gene matches: 10. The CDR3 sequence is 17 residues long. In germline, CDR1 is SGHDN, CDR2 FVKESK. CDR3 region: CASSHGLAGAVRDIQYF. In DNA, the CDR3 is TGTGCCAGCAGCCATGGACTAGCGGGGGCGGTTAGGGACATTCAGTACTTC.

There are a few counts of this clonotype. The chain uses TRBV7-3 and TRBJ2-1; 9 nucleotides align to TRBD2. Germline CDR1 SGHTA, CDR2 FQGTGA. The V gene end was trimmed by 5 bases and the J gene end by 9 bases; junction bases not matched to a gene: 11. This CDR3 comprises 15 residues. The CDR3 loop reads CASSPRAGGRGEQFF. In DNA form, the CDR3 reads TGTGCCAGCAGCCCCAGAGCGGGAGGTAGGGGTGAGCAGTTCTTC. Using reference TRBV7-3 and TRBJ2-1 for the parts outside the CDR3, the full variable domain is GAGVSQTPSNKVTEKGKYVELRCDPISGHTALYWYRQSLGQGPEFLIYFQGTGAADDSGLPNDRFFAVRPEGSVSTLKIQRTERGDSAVYLCASSPRAGGRGEQFFGPGTRLTVL.

The chain links TRBV30 to TRBJ1-1; D is undetermined. The CDR3 covers 16 residues. Trimming removed 4 bases from V and 0 bases from J, with 18 bases in between. From germline, CDR1 is GTSNPN and CDR2 SVGIG (reference sequence). The CDR3 DNA follows: TGTGCCTGGATTTCAGGCAGCCTCAGAATGAACACTGAAGCTTTCTTT. This codes for CAWISGSLRMNTEAFF.

This chain joins TRBV30 and TRBJ1-2, with a weak D call TRBD1 (5 bases). Between the trimmed V and J ends, which lost 5 bases and 3 bases, there was a span of 13 bases. Per germline, CDR1 GTSNPN and CDR2 SVGIG (reference sequence). This CDR3 spans 13 amino acids. CDR3 amino acids: CAWAPGGDYGYTF. The CDR3 DNA sequence: TGTGCCTGGGCCCCGGGGGGTGACTATGGCTACACCTTC.

This clonotype was seen many times. V gene TRBV5-1 combines with J gene TRBJ2-5, with D possibly called TRBD1 or TRBD2 (5 bases each). Germline CDR1 SGHRS, CDR2 YFSETQ. This CDR3 has 14 residues. V lost 0 bases to trimming and J lost 1 base, with 7 bases between them. CDR3 in amino acids: CASSLVGTQETQYF. CDR3 sequence (DNA): TGCGCCAGCAGCTTGGTTGGGACCCAAGAGACCCAGTACTTC.

This clonotype was seen only a few times. The CDR3 nucleotides read TGTGCCAGCAGCCAAGATGGGGTGGACAGGGGTCGGTACGAGCAGTACTTC. It translates to CASSQDGVDRGRYEQYF. The chain is built from TRBV14 and TRBJ2-7; 9 nucleotides agree with TRBD1. CDR1 is SGHDN, CDR2 FVKESK, per germline. V shed 0 bases and J 4 bases; nucleotides not matched to a gene: 10. There are 17 residues in the CDR3. Drawing the rest from reference TRBV14 and TRBJ2-7, the complete variable domain is EAGVTQFPSHSVIEKGQTVTLRCDPISGHDNLYWYRRVMGKEIKFLLHFVKESKQDESGMPNNRFLAERTGGTYSTLKVQPAELEDSGVYFCASSQDGVDRGRYEQYFGPGTRLTVT.

In its sample, this clonotype was seen a few times. The rearrangement uses TRBV12-3 or TRBV12-4 and TRBJ2-1, with 9 bases that match TRBD2. The V and J ends lost 3 bases and 6 bases, in that order; junction bases with no gene match: 3. The CDR3 covers 14 residues. CDR3 sequence reads: CASSLGTSFNEQFF. In nucleotides, the CDR3 is TGTGCCAGCAGTTTGGGGACTAGCTTCAATGAGCAGTTCTTC.

The genes are TRBV15 and TRBJ2-4, with D maybe TRBD2 (6 bases). V lost 1 base to trimming and J lost 1 base, with 11 bases between them. CDR1 LNHNV and CDR2 YYDKDF come from the germline V gene (reference sequence). The CDR3 covers 16 residues. CDR3 residues: CATSRGREEAKNIQYF. The CDR3 coding sequence is TGTGCCACCAGCAGAGGCAGGGAGGAGGCCAAAAACATTCAGTACTTC.

V gene TRBV7-9 combines with J gene TRBJ2-1, with 12 bases identical to TRBD1. This CDR3 contains 15 residues. The junction had 5 bases not matched to a gene; V was cut back by 6 bases and J by 5 bases. CDR1 is SEHNR, CDR2 FQNEAQ, per germline (reference sequence). CDR3 loop: CASRGGQGANNEQFF. The CDR3 DNA sequence: TGTGCCAGCAGAGGGGGACAGGGGGCGAACAATGAGCAGTTCTTC.

This clonotype was seen more than once but under ten times. The chain is built from TRBV12-3 or TRBV12-4 and TRBJ2-1; TRBD2 matches 10 bases. This CDR3 spans 17 amino acids. V lost 10 bases to trimming and J lost 0 bases; unmatched junction nucleotides: 12. The CDR3 nucleotides read TGTGCCACGCAACCGGAGGGACTAGCGAACTCCTACAATGAGCAGTTCTTC. This codes for CATQPEGLANSYNEQFF.

This clonotype was recorded a few times. The V call is TRBV6-2 or TRBV6-3, the J call TRBJ1-5; 8 bases are a match to TRBD1. This CDR3 is built from 16 residues. J gave up 2 bases and V 5 bases, and 8 bases lay outside the gene matches. CDR1 is MNHEY, CDR2 SVGEGT, per germline. The CDR3 DNA reads as TGTGCCAGCAGTAACGGACAGGGTGTTGGCAATCAGCCCCAGCATTTT. This sequence encodes CASSNGQGVGNQPQHF.

This clonotype came up a few times. This chain links TRBV5-1 with TRBJ1-3; no definite D call. The germline gives CDR1 SGHRS, CDR2 YFSETQ. There are 15 residues in the CDR3. V was clipped by 6 bases and J by 2 bases, with 15 bases between them. The CDR3 sequence is CASIRFPGPGNTIYF. As DNA, the CDR3 is TGCGCCAGCATCAGATTCCCCGGGCCTGGAAACACCATATATTTT.

This clonotype has a handful of counts. The chain carries TRBV7-9 and TRBJ1-4; TRBD1 might be the D (6 bases). The germline V gene has CDR1 SEHNR and CDR2 FQNEAQ (reference sequence). V was pared by 4 bases and J by 8 bases, with 14 bases between. This CDR3 has 14 amino acids. CDR3 loop: CASSSQGRREKLFF. CDR3 DNA sequence: TGTGCCAGCAGCTCGCAGGGGCGTAGGGAAAAACTGTTTTTT. The complete variable domain, with remaining parts taken from reference TRBV7-9 and TRBJ1-4, reads DTGVSQNPRHKITKRGQNVTFRCDPISEHNRLYWYRQTLGQGPEFLTYFQNEAQLEKSRLLSDRFSAERPKGSFSTLEIQRTEQGDSAMYLCASSSQGRREKLFFGSGTQLSVL.

This clonotype was seen a handful of times. CDR3 nucleotide sequence: TGTGCCAGCAGTTACTCAACGAAAGAGACCCAGTACTTC. Translation gives CASSYSTKETQYF. The V call is TRBV6-2 or TRBV6-3, the J call TRBJ2-5; D remains unclear. V gave up 0 bases and J gave up 3 bases, with 5 bases separating them. There are 13 residues in the CDR3. CDR1 and CDR2 from the germline V gene are MNHEY and SVGEGT.

The chain couples TRBV20-1 to TRBJ2-4; D ambiguous. The ends were cut back, 6 bases at V and 0 bases at J, with 9 bases in the middle. The CDR3 runs to 13 residues. Germline CDR1 is DFQATT and CDR2 is SNEGSKA (reference sequence). CDR3: CSADSIAKNIQYF. CDR3 bases: TGCAGTGCCGATTCTATAGCCAAAAACATTCAGTACTTC.

This rearrangement joins TRBV4-1 to TRBJ2-7; TRBD1 aligns across 10 bases. CDR1 and CDR2 from the germline V gene are MGHRA and YSYEKL. The CDR3 is 15 amino acids. Trimming removed 4 bases from V and 3 bases from J; junction bases left unmatched: 6. The CDR3 nucleotides are TGCGCCAGCAGCCCCGGACAGGGGGGCTTCTACGAGCAGTACTTC. It yields the protein CASSPGQGGFYEQYF.

The chain joins TRBV20-1 to TRBJ1-6, with D unresolved. V lost 0 bases, J lost 5 bases, and 11 bases lay in between. Germline CDR1 reads DFQATT; CDR2 reads SNEGSKA (reference sequence). This CDR3 has 15 amino acids. The CDR3 loop is CSAREGQAHNSPLHF. The DNA of the CDR3 is TGCAGTGCTAGAGAAGGCCAGGCCCATAATTCACCCCTCCACTTT.

The CDR3 here is CASSKTTTNEKLFF. CDR3 nucleotides: TGTGCCAGCAGCAAGACAACAACTAATGAAAAACTGTTTTTT. The gene calls are TRBV3-1 and TRBJ1-4; D remains ambiguous. This CDR3 is 14 amino acids long. Germline CDR1 LGHDT, CDR2 YNNKEL (reference sequence). Trimming took 5 bases from V and 0 from J, leaving 7 bases between them.

Only a few counts were recorded for this clonotype. V is TRBV3-1 and J is TRBJ2-5; 7 bases agree with TRBD2. Germline V gives CDR1 LGHDT, CDR2 YNNKEL (reference sequence). J was trimmed by 5 bases and V by 0 bases; bases with no gene match: 12. The length of the CDR3 is 17 residues. The CDR3: CASSQDRATSLEETQYF. DNA of the CDR3: TGTGCCAGCAGCCAAGATAGGGCGACTAGCCTGGAGGAGACCCAGTACTTC.

This clonotype showed up many times. The V and J genes are TRBV29-1 and TRBJ2-1; D is unresolved. The CDR3 is made up of 14 amino acids. Germline-derived CDR1 and CDR2 are SQVTM and ANQGSEA. V was cut by 1 base and J by 4 bases, with 11 bases left in between. CDR3 protein: CSVEGGRNYNEQFF. The CDR3 DNA sequence: TGCAGCGTTGAAGGTGGGCGCAATTACAATGAGCAGTTCTTC.

This clonotype was detected ten times or more. J is TRBJ1-4 and V is TRBV7-2; D is uncertain. The CDR3 has 14 residues. Germline V gives CDR1 SGHTA, CDR2 FQGNSA. The V end was cut by 1 base, the J end by 4 bases, with 7 bases between. CDR3 residues: CASSLDRSNEKLFF. The CDR3 nucleotides are TGTGCCAGCAGCTTAGACAGAAGTAATGAAAAACTGTTTTTT. The full variable domain, its missing parts supplied by reference TRBV7-2 and TRBJ1-4, is GAGVSQSPSNKVTEKGKDVELRCDPISGHTALYWYRQSLGQGLEFLIYFQGNSAPDKSGLPSDRFSAERTGGSVSTLTIQRTQQEDSAVYLCASSLDRSNEKLFFGSGTQLSVL.

This clonotype came up many times. The CDR3 sequence: CASSWGDRGTNEQFF. In nucleotides, the CDR3 is TGCGCCAGCAGCTGGGGGGACAGGGGGACCAATGAGCAGTTCTTC. This chain joins TRBV5-1 and TRBJ2-1; 11 bases are shared with TRBD1. Germline V CDR1 and CDR2: SGHRS, YFSETQ. Trimming cost V 3 bases and J 6 bases; bases outside gene matches: 5. This CDR3 contains 15 residues. The complete variable domain, with remaining parts taken from reference TRBV5-1 and TRBJ2-1, reads KAGVTQTPRYLIKTRGQQVTLSCSPISGHRSVSWYQQTPGQGLQFLFEYFSETQRNKGNFPGRFSGRQFSNSRSEMNVSTLELGDSALYLCASSWGDRGTNEQFFGPGTRLTVL.

This clonotype has a handful of counts. The chain joins TRBV12-3 or TRBV12-4 to TRBJ2-2, with TRBD1 identical over 10 bases. The V and J ends lost 7 bases and 6 bases, in that order; junction bases with no gene match: 14. This CDR3 is built from 17 residues. The CDR3 loop reads CASINFQGQGFSGELFF. The CDR3 nucleotides read TGTGCCAGCATCAACTTCCAGGGACAGGGGTTTTCCGGGGAGCTGTTTTTT.

In this sample, this clonotype turned up many times. The chain employs TRBV12-3 or TRBV12-4 and TRBJ1-1, with D possibly TRBD1 on 5 matching bases. The CDR3 totals 13 residues. V was pared by 7 bases and J by 5 bases, with 14 bases between. In DNA, the CDR3 is TGTGCCAGCACCTGGGGGAGGGGAACTGAAGCTTTCTTT. It specifies CASTWGRGTEAFF.

The chain's CDR3 is CSVRAGVVTEAFF. CDR3 coding DNA: TGCAGCGTTAGGGCAGGGGTCGTCACTGAAGCTTTCTTT. The V gene is TRBV29-1, the J gene TRBJ1-1, with a weak D call TRBD1 (6 bases). Trimming took off 5 bases at V and 4 bases at J, with 14 bases between the two ends. The CDR3 is 13 amino acids. The germline V gene encodes CDR1 SQVTM and CDR2 ANQGSEA.

The V gene is TRBV25-1, the J gene TRBJ1-2; 9 positions match TRBD1. Losses at the gene ends were 6 bases for V and 7 bases for J; bases not matched to a gene: 12. The germline V gene encodes CDR1 MGHDK and CDR2 SYGVNS. The length of the CDR3 is 15 residues. For the CDR3, the DNA is TGTGCCAGCAGCCGAGAAGGACAGGGGTTCCGTGGCTACACCTTC. It specifies CASSREGQGFRGYTF.

The V and J genes are TRBV9 and TRBJ1-2, with 9 bases matching TRBD1. The CDR3 contains 15 residues. V lost 4 bases, J lost 5 bases, and 9 bases stayed unmatched. Per germline, CDR1 SGDLS and CDR2 YYNGEE. The CDR3 DNA sequence: TGTGCCAGCAGCTTTAGGACAGGGGTCGGTTATGGCTACACCTTC. This translates into CASSFRTGVGYGYTF.

This clonotype appeared a few times. V is TRBV7-9 and J is TRBJ1-1; 7 bases are a match to TRBD1. This CDR3 spans 15 amino acids. The trim removed 5 bases at V and 7 bases at J, leaving 13 bases unmatched. The germline V gene has CDR1 SEHNR and CDR2 FQNEAQ (reference sequence). The CDR3 region has the DNA TGTGCCAGCAGCCAAAATCGACAGGGCCCCCTTGAAGCTTTCTTT. Protein: CASSQNRQGPLEAFF.

J is TRBJ2-5 and V is TRBV5-1, with D perhaps TRBD2 (6 bases). Trimming pared 4 bases from V and 1 base from J, leaving 11 bases between. Germline CDR1 SGHRS, CDR2 YFSETQ. This CDR3 comprises 14 residues. The CDR3 DNA follows: TGCGCCAGCAGCCTCCAGCGGGTCCAAGAGACCCAGTACTTC. This translates into CASSLQRVQETQYF. Supplemented by reference TRBV5-1 and TRBJ2-5, the full variable domain reads KAGVTQTPRYLIKTRGQQVTLSCSPISGHRSVSWYQQTPGQGLQFLFEYFSETQRNKGNFPGRFSGRQFSNSRSEMNVSTLELGDSALYLCASSLQRVQETQYFGPGTRLLVL.

This clonotype appeared a few times. J is TRBJ2-7 and V is TRBV5-4; the match to TRBD1 covers 12 bases. The V and J ends lost 3 bases and 10 bases, in that order; junction bases with no gene match: 11. The CDR3 is 15 amino acids. Germline V gives CDR1 SGHNT, CDR2 YYREEE (reference sequence). In nucleotides, the CDR3 is TGTGCCAGCAGCTCCAAGCAAACCGGGACAGGGGGCCAGTACTTC. It yields the protein CASSSKQTGTGGQYF.

The chain links TRBV7-2 to TRBJ2-7, with TRBD2 matching 9 bases. Per germline, CDR1 SGHTA and CDR2 FQGNSA. Trimming took 2 bases from V and 3 from J; bases not matched to a gene: 5. This CDR3 contains 15 residues. CDR3 DNA: TGTGCCAGCAGCTTAAGTAGCGGGGGTTACTACGAGCAGTACTTC. As protein: CASSLSSGGYYEQYF.